Only a few counts were recorded for the clone carrying this TCR beta chain. Its antigen is not identified. The second PCR ran roughly 7 to 12 cycles with a sample-barcoded 5' primer and J-beta primers. From the 5' RACE reads, TCRdb called clonotypes with MiXCR, one entry per CDR3 protein. The table records about 1.1 million distinct CDR3 sequences, roughly two fifths of them present only once. Germline trimming cut 2 bases from V and 5 bases from J; bases unmatched to any gene: 9. CDR1 is MNHEY and CDR2 is SVGEGT in the germline V gene. The CDR3 runs to 17 residues. This entry belongs to a study of blood T cells in healthy people across ages. Points from the study as a whole: Getting older went along with TCR beta diversity per million T cells dropping roughly linearly.

There were at least 5 micrograms of total RNA extracted from every sample. V gene TRBV6-2 or TRBV6-3 combines with J gene TRBJ2-3; 11 nucleotides align to TRBD2. The receptor was derived from a man aged 18-30 years in good health. Sequences were obtained from blood. CDR3 nucleotide sequence: TGTGCCAGCAGTTACGTCCTAGCGGGGGGCCCGGGAGATACGCAGTATTTT. Protein: CASSYVLAGGPGDTQYF.